The 31 T cell receptor beta chains below all came from one sample that was sequenced in a study of blood T cell repertoires in COVID-19. The table came from immunoSEQ multiplex PCR; TCRdb's copy has only in-frame clones and leaves some out. Counted here are some 250,000 clones, about 88% occurring once; the ten biggest clones make up nearly 2%. Sequencing was done on a sample of peripheral blood. These receptor sequences come from a man under 40 with active or convalescent COVID-19.

The gene calls are TRBV14 and TRBJ2-1; weak D call: TRBD1 (6 bases). This CDR3 spans 15 amino acids. The ends were cut back, 4 bases at V and 2 bases at J, with 12 bases in the middle. From germline, CDR1 is SGHDN and CDR2 FVKESK. The CDR3 nucleotides read TGTGCCAGCAGCCCGGCCGGGACAACCTACAATGAGCAGTTCTTC. Encoded protein: CASSPAGTTYNEQFF.

V gene TRBV11-1 combines with J gene TRBJ2-2; 8 bases map to TRBD2. J lost 6 bases, V lost 2 bases, and 5 bases had no gene match. The V gene's germline CDR1 is SGHAT and CDR2 FQDESV (reference sequence). The CDR3 length is 15 residues. CDR3 nucleotide sequence: TGTGCCAGCAGCTTAACGGGGGGGCCCCCCGGGGAGCTGTTTTTT. This codes for CASSLTGGPPGELFF.

The rearrangement joins TRBV5-1 to TRBJ1-1, with D possibly matching TRBD1 (5 bases). The CDR3 runs 13 residues. Trimming took off 5 bases at V and 4 bases at J, with 12 bases between the two ends. Germline CDR1 and CDR2: SGHRS and YFSETQ. For the CDR3, the DNA is TGCGCCAGCAGTCCCAGGGAATCCACTGAAGCTTTCTTT. It is translated as CASSPRESTEAFF. The entire variable domain, with the rest obtained from reference TRBV5-1 and TRBJ1-1, is as follows: KAGVTQTPRYLIKTRGQQVTLSCSPISGHRSVSWYQQTPGQGLQFLFEYFSETQRNKGNFPGRFSGRQFSNSRSEMNVSTLELGDSALYLCASSPRESTEAFFGQGTRLTVV.

The rearrangement links TRBV7-9 to TRBJ2-4; 10 nucleotides line up with TRBD1. V gave up 4 bases and J gave up 5 bases; unmatched junction bases: 11. The CDR3 runs to 17 residues. Germline V lookup: CDR1 SEHNR, CDR2 FQNEAQ (reference sequence). The CDR3 sequence is CASSSWGQGRLENIQYF. The CDR3 nucleotides read TGTGCCAGCAGCTCATGGGGACAGGGGAGGCTAGAAAACATTCAGTACTTC.

V usage is TRBV12-3 or TRBV12-4 and J usage is TRBJ1-3; D is ambiguous. V was clipped by 6 bases and J by 0 bases, with 6 bases between them. The CDR3 is 13 residues long. The CDR3 reads CASRDYSGNTIYF. CDR3 nucleotide sequence: TGTGCCAGCAGGGACTACTCTGGAAACACCATATATTTT.

This clone was seen a few times. The chain combines TRBV9 with TRBJ1-2, with 9 bases identical to TRBD1. Per the germline V gene, CDR1 is SGDLS and CDR2 is YYNGEE. The CDR3 is made up of 15 amino acids. V shed 7 bases, J shed 4 bases, and the junction held 11 bases outside the gene matches. The CDR3 loop is CASGHGGQGFYGYTF. In DNA, the CDR3 is TGTGCCAGCGGACATGGGGGACAGGGATTCTATGGCTACACCTTC.

The chain joins TRBV3-1 (or the pseudogene TRBV3-2) to TRBJ1-1; D possibly corresponds to TRBD1 (6 bases). The length of the CDR3 is 14 residues. Trimming shortened V by 6 bases and J by 3 bases, and 14 bases separated the two germline ends. The germline V gene has CDR1 LGHDT and CDR2 YNNKEL (reference sequence). CDR3 DNA sequence: TGTGCCAGCAGGACAGGCAGGGCGGACACTGAAGCTTTCTTT. Translated: CASRTGRADTEAFF.

V is TRBV7-8 and J is TRBJ1-5; a weak D match, TRBD1 (6 bases). The germline CDR1 and CDR2 sequences are SGHVS and FQNEAQ. V was pared by 5 bases and J by 9 bases, with 23 bases between. The CDR3 has 16 amino acids. This CDR3 reads CASSPITNQGSPPQHF. CDR3 bases: TGTGCCAGCAGCCCAATAACGAATCAGGGGTCCCCGCCCCAGCATTTT.

The chain carries TRBV5-1 and TRBJ2-7, with D maybe TRBD2 (6 bases). Deletions cut 2 bases from V and 4 bases from J, with 16 bases between. This CDR3 region has 15 residues. The germline CDR1 and CDR2 sequences are SGHRS and YFSETQ. The CDR3 DNA follows: TGCGCCAGCAGCTTCTCGTTATCGGGGGATTACGAGCAGTACTTC. It encodes CASSFSLSGDYEQYF.

This clone was found once. The chain carries TRBV29-1 and TRBJ2-7; tentative D call: TRBD1 (6 bases). The CDR3 loop spans 12 amino acids. Germline V lookup: CDR1 SQVTM, CDR2 ANQGSEA. Trimming stripped 4 bases from V and 2 bases from J, with 9 bases between. In DNA form, the CDR3 reads TGCAGCGTTGTGGACAGAACCTACGAGCAGTACTTC. It specifies CSVVDRTYEQYF.

The rearrangement joins TRBV4-1 to TRBJ1-1; TRBD1 aligns across 7 bases. With V trimmed by 5 bases and J by 2 bases, 8 bases remained unmatched. Germline V lookup: CDR1 MGHRA, CDR2 YSYEKL. The CDR3 spans 15 residues. CDR3 nucleotides: TGCGCCAGCAGCAGGGGGCGCGGGGACAACACTGAAGCTTTCTTT. Residues: CASSRGRGDNTEAFF.

On this clone: Compared with germline, one end of the junction differs, possibly owing to a read error. This chain connects TRBV6-5 to TRBJ2-3; D is perhaps TRBD2 (6 bases). CDR3 length: 12 amino acids. CDR1 is MNHEY, CDR2 SVGAGI, per germline. CDR3 protein: CVSGRSTDTQYF. The CDR3 DNA reads as TGTGTCAGCGGGCGTAGCACAGATACGCAGTATTTT.

The chain has TRBV7-9 and TRBJ1-1; D possibly corresponds to TRBD1 (6 bases). Germline loops: CDR1 SEHNR, CDR2 FQNEAQ (reference sequence). The CDR3 has 14 residues. The ends were cut back, 5 bases at V and 8 bases at J, with 18 bases in the middle. CDR3: CASSPVRGFTEAFF. CDR3 nucleotides: TGTGCCAGCAGCCCCGTCAGGGGCTTCACCGAAGCTTTCTTT.

Turning to this clone: Within the sample, other DNA sequences also encode this same CDR3. The rearrangement joins TRBV2 to TRBJ2-1; 8 bases fit TRBD2. The length of the CDR3 is 15 residues. J gave up 4 bases and V 5 bases, and 7 bases lay outside the gene matches. Germline CDR1 and CDR2: SNHLY and FYNNEI. The CDR3 DNA is TGTGCCAGCAGTCTTAGCGGGGCTGCTTACAATGAGCAGTTCTTC. Encoded protein: CASSLSGAAYNEQFF.

V is TRBV6-4 and J is TRBJ2-3, with 13 bases identical to TRBD2. The germline V gene has CDR1 MRHNA and CDR2 SNTAGT. The CDR3 sequence is 18 residues long. After removal of 2 bases from V and 2 bases from J, the junction contained 7 bases not matched to a gene. The CDR3 nucleotides read TGTGCCAGCAGTGACAAGGGACTAGCGGGGTCAAACACAGATACGCAGTATTTT. Its protein product is CASSDKGLAGSNTDTQYF.

The V and J genes are TRBV7-2 and TRBJ1-5; 9 bases are a match to TRBD1. The CDR3 extends over 15 amino acids. Germline CDR1 is SGHTA and CDR2 is FQGNSA. Trimming at V came to 1 base and at J to 8 bases, leaving 6 bases not matched to a gene. The CDR3 is CASSLVPDRGEPQHF. As DNA, the CDR3 is TGTGCCAGCAGCTTAGTTCCGGACAGGGGAGAGCCCCAGCATTTT.

The chain is built from TRBV11-2 and TRBJ2-7; 8 nucleotides match TRBD1. The CDR3 is 14 amino acids. Looked up from germline, CDR1 is SGHAT and CDR2 is FQNNGV. Losses at the gene ends were 6 bases for V and 5 bases for J; bases not matched to a gene: 9. CDR3 residues: CASRPWDRRHEQYF. CDR3 bases: TGTGCCAGCAGACCATGGGACAGGCGACACGAGCAGTACTTC.

V is TRBV11-2 and J is TRBJ1-1, with D tentatively TRBD1 (5 bases). The V gene lost 5 bases and the J gene lost 2 bases, with 21 bases spanning the gap. The length of the CDR3 is 17 residues. Germline V lookup: CDR1 SGHAT, CDR2 FQNNGV. CDR3 nucleotide sequence: TGTGCCAGCAGCCGTCAATATGGTCAAGGGGAAAACACTGAAGCTTTCTTT. The encoded protein is CASSRQYGQGENTEAFF.

The chain carries TRBV6-5 and TRBJ1-6; D may be TRBD1 (5 bases). Germline assignment: CDR1 MNHEY and CDR2 SVGAGI. CDR3 length equals 15 residues. Trimming cost V 3 bases and J 8 bases, with 14 bases left between them. CDR3 residues: CASSYRGRGDSPLHF. The CDR3 nucleotides read TGTGCCAGCAGTTATCGGGGCCGGGGGGATTCACCCCTCCACTTT.

This chain uses TRBV5-4 with TRBJ2-7; 9 bases map to TRBD1. V lost 4 bases, J lost 3 bases, and 8 bases stayed unmatched. This CDR3 has 15 amino acids. Germline loops: CDR1 SGHNT, CDR2 YYREEE (reference sequence). CDR3 bases: TGTGCCAGCAGCCCACACAAGGACAGGGGCTACGAGCAGTACTTC. Translating it yields CASSPHKDRGYEQYF.

The chain combines TRBV29-1 with TRBJ1-1; D gene unclear. This CDR3 has 13 amino acids. Germline loops: CDR1 SQVTM, CDR2 ANQGSEA. Deletions cut 7 bases from V and 4 bases from J, with 16 bases between. The chain's CDR3 is CSGNVPPGTEAFF. DNA of the CDR3: TGCAGCGGCAATGTTCCACCCGGCACTGAAGCTTTCTTT.

The V call is TRBV6-5, the J call TRBJ1-5; the D gene is possibly TRBD1 (5 bases). In germline, CDR1 is MNHEY, CDR2 SVGAGI. Trimming pared 6 bases from V and 7 bases from J, leaving 16 bases between. The CDR3 runs to 14 residues. CDR3 sequence reads: CASSRFGGEQPQHF. The CDR3 DNA sequence: TGTGCCAGCAGCAGATTCGGGGGAGAACAGCCCCAGCATTTT.

V is TRBV13 and J is TRBJ2-1, with TRBD2 matching 7 bases. V shed 5 bases and J 2 bases; nucleotides not matched to a gene: 12. The CDR3 has 17 residues. CDR1 and CDR2 from the germline V gene are PRHDT and FYEKMQ (reference sequence). The CDR3 spells CASSTGSAGEAYNEQFF. The CDR3 DNA reads TGTGCCAGCAGCACGGGGTCGGCGGGGGAAGCCTACAATGAGCAGTTCTTC. The variable domain in full, with the rest retrieved from reference TRBV13 and TRBJ2-1, is AAGVIQSPRHLIKEKRETATLKCYPIPRHDTVYWYQQGPGQDPQFLISFYEKMQSDKGSIPDRFSAQQFSDYHSELNMSSLELGDSALYFCASSTGSAGEAYNEQFFGPGTRLTVL.

The J gene is TRBJ1-2, the V gene TRBV13; D perhaps matches TRBD1 (6 bases). Per germline, CDR1 PRHDT and CDR2 FYEKMQ (reference sequence). The CDR3 totals 12 residues. V was trimmed by 5 bases and J by 5 bases, leaving 9 bases between them. This CDR3 reads CASSLQGYGYTF. CDR3 sequence (DNA): TGTGCCAGCAGCCTCCAGGGGTATGGCTACACCTTC.

The V gene is TRBV6-5, the J gene TRBJ1-3, with D perhaps matching TRBD1 (6 bases). Germline V CDR1 and CDR2: MNHEY, SVGAGI. Trimming pared 7 bases from V and 4 bases from J, leaving 14 bases between. This CDR3 is built from 14 residues. The CDR3 spells CASNKGGSGNTIYF. The CDR3 DNA reads TGTGCCAGCAACAAAGGGGGTTCCGGAAACACCATATATTTT.

CDR3 nucleotides: TGTGCCAGCAGCCTAAGACAGGGGGTTCGGCCCCAGCATTTT. As protein: CASSLRQGVRPQHF. The gene calls are TRBV11-2 and TRBJ1-5; 9 positions match TRBD1. The CDR3 runs to 14 residues. Germline assignment: CDR1 SGHAT and CDR2 FQNNGV. The J segment lost 9 bases and the V segment lost 5 bases, leaving 8 bases of the junction unmatched. The whole variable domain, filled in from reference TRBV11-2 and TRBJ1-5, reads EAGVAQSPRYKIIEKRQSVAFWCNPISGHATLYWYQQILGQGPKLLIQFQNNGVVDDSQLPKDRFSAERLKGVDSTLKIQPAKLEDSAVYLCASSLRQGVRPQHFGDGTRLSIL.

The V gene is TRBV9, the J gene TRBJ1-4; 8 bases line up with TRBD1. The CDR3 runs 17 residues. Per germline, CDR1 SGDLS and CDR2 YYNGEE. The V segment lost 4 bases and the J segment 0 bases; nucleotides outside the gene matches: 8. This chain's CDR3 is CASSSGTGRATNEKLFF. CDR3 DNA sequence: TGTGCCAGCAGCTCAGGGACAGGCCGTGCAACTAATGAAAAACTGTTTTTT.

The chain couples TRBV5-6 to TRBJ1-2; 9 positions agree with TRBD1. The germline gives CDR1 SGHDT, CDR2 YYEEEE. V lost 3 bases to trimming and J lost 7 bases; unmatched junction nucleotides: 7. The CDR3 spans 14 residues. The CDR3 here is CASSWGQGLGGYTF. In DNA, the CDR3 is TGTGCCAGCAGCTGGGGACAGGGCCTGGGTGGCTACACCTTC.

The chain couples TRBV27 to TRBJ1-5; TRBD1 might be the D (5 bases). The CDR3 spans 15 residues. V was clipped by 4 bases and J by 7 bases, with 17 bases between them. Germline assignment: CDR1 MNHEY and CDR2 SMNVEV (reference sequence). The CDR3 bases are TGTGCCAGCAGTTGGCGTGGGGCCGGCGAACAGCCCCAGCATTTT. Protein sequence: CASSWRGAGEQPQHF.

The rearrangement joins TRBV7-2 to TRBJ2-7, with TRBD1 identical over 11 bases. The CDR3 runs to 13 residues. The germline gives CDR1 SGHTA, CDR2 FQGNSA. J gave up 0 bases and V 11 bases, and 3 bases lay outside the gene matches. The CDR3 protein is CAAGTGGSYEQYF. The CDR3 DNA reads as TGTGCCGCCGGGACAGGGGGCTCCTACGAGCAGTACTTC.

CDR3 sequence reads: CASSLAGGGNYNEQFF. In DNA form, the CDR3 reads TGTGCCAGCAGCTTAGCTGGTGGGGGGAACTACAATGAGCAGTTCTTC. The rearrangement joins TRBV7-2 to TRBJ2-1; perhaps TRBD2 as D (6 bases). This CDR3 comprises 16 residues. Germline CDR1 SGHTA, CDR2 FQGNSA. Trimming took off 0 bases at V and 3 bases at J, with 12 bases between the two ends.